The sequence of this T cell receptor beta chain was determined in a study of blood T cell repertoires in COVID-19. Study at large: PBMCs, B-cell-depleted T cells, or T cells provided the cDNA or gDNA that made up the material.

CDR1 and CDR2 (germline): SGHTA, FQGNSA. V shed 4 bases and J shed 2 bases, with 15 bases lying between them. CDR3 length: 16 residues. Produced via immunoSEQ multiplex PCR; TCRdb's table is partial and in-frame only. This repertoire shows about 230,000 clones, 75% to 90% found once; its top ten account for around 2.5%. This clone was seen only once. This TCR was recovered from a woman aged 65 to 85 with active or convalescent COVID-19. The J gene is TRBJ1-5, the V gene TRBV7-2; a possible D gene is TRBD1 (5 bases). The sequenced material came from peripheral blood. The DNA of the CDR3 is TGTGCCAGCAGCTACGGTGGGGCGTGGGGCAATCAGCCCCAGCATTTT. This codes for CASSYGGAWGNQPQHF.